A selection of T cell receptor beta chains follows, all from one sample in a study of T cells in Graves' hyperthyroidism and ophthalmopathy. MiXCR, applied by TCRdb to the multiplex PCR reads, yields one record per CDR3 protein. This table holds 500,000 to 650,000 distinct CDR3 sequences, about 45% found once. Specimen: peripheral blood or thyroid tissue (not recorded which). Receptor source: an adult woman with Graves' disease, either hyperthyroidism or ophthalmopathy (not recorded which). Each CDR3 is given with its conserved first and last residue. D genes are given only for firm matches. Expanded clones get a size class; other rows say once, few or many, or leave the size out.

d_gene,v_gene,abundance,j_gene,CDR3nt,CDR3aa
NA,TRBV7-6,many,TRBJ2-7,TGTGCCAGCAGCTTAGCGACAGGTTCCTACGAGCAGTACTTC,CASSLATGSYEQYF
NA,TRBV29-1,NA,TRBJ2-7,TGCAGCGTTGAGAAACAGGGCGACGAGCAGTACTTC,CSVEKQGDEQYF
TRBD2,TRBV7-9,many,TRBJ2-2,TGTGCCAGCAGCTTTAGGACTAGCGGGAGGGCTAACACCGGGGAGCTGTTTTTT,CASSFRTSGRANTGELFF
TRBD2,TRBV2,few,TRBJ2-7,TGTGCCATCAGTGATTCTAGCGGGTTCTCCTACGAGCAGTACTTC,CAISDSSGFSYEQYF
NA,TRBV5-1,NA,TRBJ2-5,TGCGCCAGCACCCCGGCAGGCGCTCAAGAGGCCCAGTACTTC,CASTPAGAQEAQYF
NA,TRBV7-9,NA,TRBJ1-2,TGTGCCAGCAGCTCGGCCGGGACAAACTATGGCTACACCTTC,CASSSAGTNYGYTF
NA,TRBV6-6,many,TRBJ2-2,TGTGCCAGCACCGACAGGCCTTTGGGAAACACCGGGGAGCTGTTTTTT,CASTDRPLGNTGELFF
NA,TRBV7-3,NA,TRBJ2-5,TGTGCCAGCAGCCCCGGGGCGAGACAAGAGACCCAGTACTTC,CASSPGARQETQYF
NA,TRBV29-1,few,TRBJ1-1,TGCAGCGCCCCAGGGGCCCATGGAGCTTTCTTT,CSAPGAHGAFF
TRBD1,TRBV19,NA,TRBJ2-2,TGTGCCAGTAGTATTCGGGACAGGGGAGCTGTTTTT,CASSIRDRGAVF
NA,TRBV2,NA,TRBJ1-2,TGTGCCAGCATAGGGGACGATGGCTACACCTTC,CASIGDDGYTF
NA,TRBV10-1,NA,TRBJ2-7,TGCGCCAGTTCTACTTCAGGGGCTACCTACGAGCAGTACTTC,CASSTSGATYEQYF
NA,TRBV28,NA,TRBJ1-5,TGTGCCAGCATCAGTTCGGGAAGAGGTCAGCCCCAGCATTTT,CASISSGRGQPQHF
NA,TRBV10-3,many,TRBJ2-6,TGTGCCATCATGGCAGGGCAATTCTCTGGGGCCAACGTCCTGACTTTC,CAIMAGQFSGANVLTF
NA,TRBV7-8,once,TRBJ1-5,TGTGCCAGCAGCTTATTTTGGGGTTCGGAGGAGACCCAGCATTTT,CASSLFWGSEETQHF
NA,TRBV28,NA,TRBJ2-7,TGTGCCACTTCAACAGGTCTGTACGAGCAGTACTTC,CATSTGLYEQYF
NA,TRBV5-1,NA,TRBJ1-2,TGCGCCAGCAGCTTGATGGACGGGAACTATGGCTACACCTTC,CASSLMDGNYGYTF
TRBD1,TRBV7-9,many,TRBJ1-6,TGTGCCAGCAGCTTAAGCCAGGGGGCTGATTCACCCCTCCACTTT,CASSLSQGADSPLHF
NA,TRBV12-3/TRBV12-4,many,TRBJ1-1,TGTGCCAGCAGTCGGACAGAAATGAACACTGAAGCTTTCTTT,CASSRTEMNTEAFF
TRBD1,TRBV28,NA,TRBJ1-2,TGTGCCAGCAGTCCCTCCGGGACAGGGAGTAACTATGGCTACACCTTC,CASSPSGTGSNYGYTF
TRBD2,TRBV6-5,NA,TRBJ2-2,TGTGCCAGCAGTTCAGCGGGAGTGCCTGGGGAGCTGTTTTTT,CASSSAGVPGELFF
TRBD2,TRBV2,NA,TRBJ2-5,TGTGCCAGCCAGGGCGGACTAGGGGTGAGAGAGACCCAGTACTTC,CASQGGLGVRETQYF
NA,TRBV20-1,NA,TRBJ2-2,TGCAGTGCGAGAGGACGGTCCAACACCGGGGAGCTGTTTTTT,CSARGRSNTGELFF
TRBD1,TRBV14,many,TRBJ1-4,TGTGCCAGCAGCCAAGAAACCGAGGGGGCCTCGGAAAAACTGTTTTTT,CASSQETEGASEKLFF